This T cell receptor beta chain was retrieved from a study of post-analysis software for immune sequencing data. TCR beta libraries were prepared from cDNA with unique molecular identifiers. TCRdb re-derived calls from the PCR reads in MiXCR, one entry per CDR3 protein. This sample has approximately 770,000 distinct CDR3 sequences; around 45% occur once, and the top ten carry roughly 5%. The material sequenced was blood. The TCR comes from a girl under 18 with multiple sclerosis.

Here the CDR3 reads CASSQDPGTSGGNEQFF. The CDR3 DNA sequence: TGCGCCAGCAGCCAAGATCCCGGGACTAGCGGGGGCAATGAGCAGTTCTTC. V and J are TRBV4-1 and TRBJ2-1, with 14 bases aligning to TRBD2. J was trimmed by 6 bases and V by 0 bases; bases with no gene match: 4. CDR1 is MGHRA and CDR2 is YSYEKL in the germline V gene. The CDR3 sequence is 17 residues long.